This record covers a single T cell receptor (beta chain). The antigen remains undetermined. CDR3 length equals 15 residues. V was cut by 1 base and J by 5 bases, with 12 bases left in between. Germline lookup yields CDR1 SGHAT and CDR2 FQNNGV. The data originate from a study of OX40 agonist ivuxolimab in advanced cancers. About the study: An anti-OX40 (CD134) antibody with agonistic activity, ivuxolimab, was administered to patients.

Study findings and constraints: Averaging showed that CD8+ T cells had more expanded clones than CD4+ did.

Clones were read by immunoSEQ multiplex PCR, and TCRdb kept only the in-frame ones, dropping some. This table has 95,000 to 150,000 clones, 90% to 95% appearing once. The chain is built from TRBV11-2 and TRBJ2-1; TRBD1 or TRBD2 may be the D gene (5 bases each). Sequences were derived from CD4+ or CD8+ T cells sorted from blood, sampled in a trial of the OX40 agonist ivuxolimab. The source of this sequence is an adult with an advanced solid tumor such as melanoma, head and neck, liver or kidney cancer. The CDR3 region is CASSLVGTGNNEQFF. CDR3 sequence (DNA): TGTGCCAGCAGCTTAGTAGGGACGGGAAACAATGAGCAGTTCTTC.